One sample yielded the 27 T cell receptor beta chains listed below, sequenced in a study of shared clonotypes between healthy human individuals. Data came from immunoSEQ multiplex PCR; TCRdb stores just in-frame clones and leaves some out. The sample yields around 340,000 clones, around 67% seen once. Source material: memory CD4+ T cells sorted from blood. Subset of the sample: CD45RA-negative fraction. Source of these receptors: a man aged 25 to 40 in good health.

This chain joins TRBV6-5 and TRBJ1-5; tentative D call: TRBD1 (5 bases). Trimming left V 5 bases short and J 5 bases short, with 10 bases between. CDR1 and CDR2 from the germline V gene are MNHEY and SVGAGI. CDR3 length: 13 amino acids. In nucleotides, the CDR3 is TGTGCCAGCAGTAGGGACTCCGATCAGCCCCAGCATTTT. Protein sequence: CASSRDSDQPQHF.

This chain links TRBV30 with TRBJ1-2; D may be TRBD1 (6 bases). In germline, CDR1 is GTSNPN, CDR2 SVGIG (reference sequence). The CDR3 covers 14 residues. The V and J ends lost 2 bases and 4 bases respectively, with 14 bases between them. This CDR3 is CAWSPQGLGYGYTF. The CDR3 DNA sequence: TGTGCCTGGAGTCCTCAGGGGTTGGGCTATGGCTACACCTTC.

The chain carries TRBV7-6 and TRBJ2-7; D may match TRBD1 or TRBD2 (5 bases each). Germline V gene lookup returns CDR1 SGHVS and CDR2 FNYEAQ. The CDR3 is 15 amino acids. V was shortened by 0 bases and J by 2 bases, with 11 bases between the two germline ends. CDR3 sequence reads: CASSLAGDGPYEQYF. The CDR3 DNA reads TGTGCCAGCAGCTTAGCGGGGGACGGACCCTACGAGCAGTACTTC.

The genes are TRBV6-1 and TRBJ1-5, with 8 bases aligning to TRBD1. Per germline, CDR1 MNHNS and CDR2 SASEGT. V was clipped by 8 bases and J by 3 bases; unmatched bases: 6. The CDR3 length is 14 residues. The CDR3 spells CASRRQGFNQPQHF. Written as DNA, the CDR3 is TGTGCCAGCCGACGACAGGGGTTCAATCAGCCCCAGCATTTT.

The CDR3 nucleotides read TGTGCCAGTAGCTCGGGAAACTATGGCTACACCTTC. Protein: CASSSGNYGYTF. The J gene is TRBJ1-2, the V gene TRBV19, with D uncertain. The CDR3 has 12 amino acids. Germline V gives CDR1 LNHDA, CDR2 SQIVND (reference sequence). The V end was cut by 6 bases, the J end by 2 bases, with 7 bases between.

The chain couples TRBV9 to TRBJ2-7; D is tentatively TRBD1 or TRBD2 (5 bases each). There are 15 residues in the CDR3. The germline gives CDR1 SGDLS, CDR2 YYNGEE. With 4 bases removed from V and 5 bases from J, the gap between germline ends came to 19 bases. CDR3: CASSRRRDRVDEQYF. Here the CDR3 DNA reads TGTGCCAGCAGCCGCCGCCGGGACCGAGTTGACGAGCAGTACTTC.

This clone appeared a single time. In the same sample, other DNA sequences code for this CDR3. The chain links TRBV5-1 to TRBJ2-3, with D tentatively TRBD1 (7 bases). The V gene lost 3 bases and the J gene lost 2 bases, with 13 bases spanning the gap. This CDR3 is built from 15 residues. CDR1 is SGHRS and CDR2 is YFSETQ in the germline V gene. In DNA, the CDR3 is TGCGCCAGCAGCTCGACAGGGAGGTCCACAGATACGCAGTATTTT. Protein: CASSSTGRSTDTQYF.

The chain couples TRBV5-1 to TRBJ2-3; the D gene is possibly TRBD1 (6 bases). The CDR3 has 13 amino acids. Trimming stripped 4 bases from V and 6 bases from J, with 12 bases between. Germline V CDR1 and CDR2: SGHRS, YFSETQ. CDR3 bases: TGCGCCAGCAGCAGAGGTCAGGGGGATACGCAGTATTTT. This encodes CASSRGQGDTQYF.

The rearrangement links TRBV2 to TRBJ1-5; the match to TRBD1 covers 8 bases. The CDR3 is 14 residues long. The germline gives CDR1 SNHLY, CDR2 FYNNEI. Germline trimming cut 4 bases from V and 7 bases from J; bases unmatched to any gene: 6. The CDR3 nucleotides are TGTGCCAGCAGTGGACAGGGGTTTCAGCAGCCCCAGCATTTT. Translation: CASSGQGFQQPQHF.

The V gene is TRBV28, the J gene TRBJ2-5; TRBD2 matches at 7 bases. Unmatched junction bases numbered 12, after V lost 5 bases and J lost 3 bases. This CDR3 region has 16 residues. Germline CDR1 MDHEN, CDR2 SYDVKM. CDR3 nucleotides: TGTGCCAGCAGTGCCCGGGGGGTAGCGTATAAAGAGACCCAGTACTTC. Amino acid sequence: CASSARGVAYKETQYF.

This sequence joins TRBV29-1 and TRBJ2-5; D call uncertain. V lost 5 bases, J lost 1 base, and 8 bases lay in between. Germline CDR1 is SQVTM and CDR2 is ANQGSEA. The CDR3 has 12 amino acids. The CDR3 sequence: CSVSDGQETQYF. The CDR3 coding sequence is TGCAGCGTTTCTGACGGCCAAGAGACCCAGTACTTC.

The V gene is TRBV5-4, the J gene TRBJ2-4, with D possibly TRBD2 on 5 matching bases. The ends were cut back, 7 bases at V and 0 bases at J, with 20 bases in the middle. Germline values: CDR1 SGHNT, CDR2 YYREEE (reference sequence). This CDR3 region has 17 residues. CDR3 in amino acids: CASGRGGPLEAKNIQYF. The CDR3 DNA sequence: TGTGCCAGCGGCCGGGGTGGGCCACTAGAAGCCAAAAACATTCAGTACTTC.

The V gene is TRBV19, the J gene TRBJ2-2; possibly TRBD2 for D (5 bases). The CDR3 consists of 14 residues. Germline V CDR1 and CDR2: LNHDA, SQIVND (reference sequence). Trimming removed 7 bases at V and 3 bases at J, with 12 bases between. CDR3 sequence reads: CASNEGRYTGELFF. CDR3 sequence (DNA): TGTGCCAGTAATGAGGGAAGGTACACCGGGGAGCTGTTTTTT.

This clone was observed a few times. The V call is TRBV10-2, the J call TRBJ2-1, with TRBD2 matching 9 bases. The CDR3 spans 16 residues. Looked up from germline, CDR1 is WSHSY and CDR2 is SAAADI. V gave up 10 bases and J gave up 0 bases; unmatched junction bases: 10. For the CDR3, the DNA is TGCGCCACCCCAAGGGGTAGCGGGGGCTCCTACAATGAGCAGTTCTTC. Protein sequence: CATPRGSGGSYNEQFF.

The chain carries TRBV6-6 and TRBJ1-4; D call uncertain. V was clipped by 7 bases and J by 3 bases, with 6 bases between them. This CDR3 is built from 12 residues. CDR1 and CDR2 (germline): MNHNY, SVGAGI (reference sequence). CDR3 coding DNA: TGTGCCAGCAATAGACCTAATGAAAAACTGTTTTTT. This gives the protein CASNRPNEKLFF.

In its sample, this clone was seen many times. The gene calls are TRBV19 and TRBJ2-3; D not resolved. Looked up from germline, CDR1 is LNHDA and CDR2 is SQIVND (reference sequence). There are 13 residues in the CDR3. Trimming cost V 5 bases and J 2 bases, with 8 bases left between them. CDR3 nucleotide sequence: TGTGCCAGTAGTGGTGGTCACACAGATACGCAGTATTTT. Translating gives CASSGGHTDTQYF. Looking up the rest from reference TRBV19 and TRBJ2-3 gives the full variable domain: DGGITQSPKYLFRKEGQNVTLSCEQNLNHDAMYWYRQDPGQGLRLIYYSQIVNDFQKGDIAEGYSVSREKKESFPLTVTSAQKNPTAFYLCASSGGHTDTQYFGPGTRLTVL.

The V call is TRBV10-2, the J call TRBJ1-2, with 9 bases fitting TRBD1. The CDR3 sequence is 17 residues long. Per the germline V gene, CDR1 is WSHSY and CDR2 is SAAADI. Trimming removed 3 bases from V and 8 bases from J; junction bases left unmatched: 16. As DNA, the CDR3 is TGCGCCAGCAGTGATCCCGTGGGAGGGACAGGGAGCGGCGGCTACACCTTC. Translation gives CASSDPVGGTGSGGYTF.

V and J are TRBV15 and TRBJ2-3; weak D call: TRBD1 (5 bases). The length of the CDR3 is 15 residues. Deletions cut 5 bases from V and 1 base from J, with 13 bases between. CDR1 and CDR2 (germline): LNHNV, YYDKDF (reference sequence). The CDR3 nucleotides are TGTGCCACCAGCGGGGCAACACGCGGCACAGATACGCAGTATTTT. It is translated as CATSGATRGTDTQYF. Together with reference TRBV15 and TRBJ2-3, the CDR3 gives the full variable domain: DAMVIQNPRYQVTQFGKPVTLSCSQTLNHNVMYWYQQKSSQAPKLLFHYYDKDFNNEADTPDNFQSRRPNTSFCFLDIRSPGLGDTAMYLCATSGATRGTDTQYFGPGTRLTVL.

The chain links TRBV7-2 to TRBJ2-7, with TRBD2 as a possible D gene (5 bases). CDR3 length: 14 residues. V was pared by 0 bases and J by 6 bases, with 12 bases between. Germline assignment: CDR1 SGHTA and CDR2 FQGNSA. DNA of the CDR3: TGTGCCAGCAGCTTAGCCAGCGGCAGCCTCGAGCAGTACTTC. Its translation: CASSLASGSLEQYF. Variable domain in full (rest from reference TRBV7-2 and TRBJ2-7): GAGVSQSPSNKVTEKGKDVELRCDPISGHTALYWYRQSLGQGLEFLIYFQGNSAPDKSGLPSDRFSAERTGGSVSTLTIQRTQQEDSAVYLCASSLASGSLEQYFGPGTRLTVT.

This clone was observed a handful of times. This chain links TRBV7-2 with TRBJ1-4; D unclear. Trimming removed 2 bases from V and 5 bases from J, with 15 bases in between. The CDR3 covers 16 residues. Germline lookup yields CDR1 SGHTA and CDR2 FQGNSA. For the CDR3, the DNA is TGTGCCAGCAGCTTAAATCAGCCGTGGGGAAATGAAAAACTGTTTTTT. It yields the protein CASSLNQPWGNEKLFF.

This clone appeared a single time. The chain couples TRBV6-5 to TRBJ2-3, with a tentative D call TRBD1 (5 bases). This CDR3 contains 12 residues. The germline gives CDR1 MNHEY, CDR2 SVGAGI. Trimming cost V 2 bases and J 5 bases, with 5 bases left between them. CDR3 nucleotides: TGTGCCAGCAGTTACCAGGGAGATACGCAGTATTTT. Amino acid sequence: CASSYQGDTQYF.

The chain joins TRBV29-1 to TRBJ2-1, with 9 bases lining up with TRBD2. Per the germline V gene, CDR1 is SQVTM and CDR2 is ANQGSEA. This CDR3 has 13 residues. Losses at the gene ends were 0 bases for V and 9 bases for J; bases not matched to a gene: 3. The chain's CDR3 is CSVEEGGRGEQFF. Here the CDR3 DNA reads TGCAGCGTTGAAGAAGGCGGGAGGGGTGAGCAGTTCTTC.

The genes are TRBV9 and TRBJ2-1, with TRBD2 identical over 8 bases. This CDR3 spans 16 amino acids. Looked up from germline, CDR1 is SGDLS and CDR2 is YYNGEE. V dropped 0 bases and J dropped 2; count of bases not matched to a gene: 4. CDR3 coding DNA: TGTGCCAGCAGCGTAGAGGGGACTAGAGCCTACAATGAGCAGTTCTTC. Translating it yields CASSVEGTRAYNEQFF.

The gene calls are TRBV7-3 and TRBJ1-1, with no clear D. The V gene's germline CDR1 is SGHTA and CDR2 FQGTGA. V was pared by 5 bases and J by 5 bases, with 15 bases between. The CDR3 length is 14 residues. DNA for the CDR3: TGTGCCAGCAGCCTGGAGCCCCGTGTAACTGAAGCTTTCTTT. Its protein is CASSLEPRVTEAFF.

A few counts support this clone. The rearrangement joins TRBV2 to TRBJ2-7; D not resolved. This CDR3 spans 13 amino acids. Trimming cost V 8 bases and J 6 bases, with 17 bases left between them. Germline assignment: CDR1 SNHLY and CDR2 FYNNEI. The CDR3 spells CASGEALDPEQYF. The DNA of the CDR3 is TGTGCCAGCGGCGAAGCCCTCGACCCCGAGCAGTACTTC.

J is TRBJ2-1 and V is TRBV7-9; D may be TRBD1 or TRBD2 (6 bases each). The V gene lost 3 bases and the J gene lost 0 bases, with 12 bases spanning the gap. Germline lookup yields CDR1 SEHNR and CDR2 FQNEAQ (reference sequence). The CDR3 length is 16 residues. The CDR3 reads CASSLLGGLSYNEQFF. Written as DNA, the CDR3 is TGTGCCAGCAGCTTGTTAGGGGGGCTCTCCTACAATGAGCAGTTCTTC.

The chain joins TRBV2 to TRBJ2-7; D call uncertain. This CDR3 contains 15 residues. With 3 bases removed from V and 0 bases from J, the gap between germline ends came to 12 bases. Germline-derived CDR1 and CDR2 are SNHLY and FYNNEI. The DNA for the CDR3 is TGTGCCAGCAGTGATTCTAGGCGGTACTCCTACGAGCAGTACTTC. This codes for CASSDSRRYSYEQYF.